This T cell receptor (beta chain) was documented in a study of shared clonotypes between healthy human individuals. Germline CDR1 reads MGHRA; CDR2 reads YSYEKL. The CDR3 extends over 16 amino acids. The V end was cut by 1 base, the J end by 6 bases, with 15 bases between. Only CD45RO-negative cells positively selected for CCR7 counted as naive CD8 cells, so terminally differentiated effector memory CD45RA+ cells were excluded. Repertoires were generated with immunoSEQ multiplex PCR, while TCRdb's copy carries only in-frame clones and drops some. The sample includes 1.5 million to 2.5 million clones, about 94% of them seen just once.

Source material: naive CD8+ T cells sorted from blood. The V and J genes are TRBV4-1 and TRBJ1-4, with D maybe TRBD1 (5 bases). This clonotype was obtained from a man aged 18 to 30 in good health. The CDR3 nucleotides read TGCGCCAGCAGCCAAGGCGGGGCAGGTATAGATGAAAAACTGTTTTTT. Translation gives CASSQGGAGIDEKLFF.